Shown below are 26 T cell receptor beta chains from a single sample sequenced in a study of shared clonotypes between healthy human individuals. Profiling relied on immunoSEQ multiplex PCR, and the TCRdb table lists in-frame clones only, not all of them. The sample gives a few million clones, around nine tenths of which show up once; over 0.12% is in the top ten. The specimen sequenced was naive CD4+ T cells sorted from blood. Subset specified: CD45RA+ positively selected. The source is a young man in good health.

The chain employs TRBV6-1 and TRBJ2-7; D is unresolved. The CDR3 runs 15 residues. Germline CDR1 MNHNS, CDR2 SASEGT. V dropped 6 bases and J dropped 5 bases, with 20 bases sitting between them. CDR3 protein: CASSRLGPSPDEQYF. CDR3 DNA sequence: TGTGCCAGCAGCCGACTCGGACCCAGCCCAGACGAGCAGTACTTC.

Points on this clone: This specimen includes other DNA sequences encoding the same CDR3. The chain couples TRBV10-3 to TRBJ1-5; D gene unclear. Between the trimmed V and J ends, which lost 2 bases and 2 bases, there was a span of 7 bases. The V gene's germline CDR1 is ENHRY and CDR2 SYGVKD. This CDR3 contains 14 residues. CDR3 in amino acids: CAISEGQGNQPQHF. The CDR3 DNA follows: TGTGCCATCAGTGAGGGTCAGGGCAATCAGCCCCAGCATTTT.

This clone was detected only once. CDR3 residues: CASSPWDRGPANEKLFF. As DNA, the CDR3 is TGTGCCAGCAGCCCGTGGGACAGGGGGCCGGCTAATGAAAAACTGTTTTTT. The rearrangement links TRBV9 to TRBJ1-4; 12 bases match TRBD1. This CDR3 comprises 17 residues. V was clipped by 4 bases and J by 3 bases; unmatched bases: 7. CDR1 is SGDLS, CDR2 YYNGEE, per germline.

The genes are TRBV7-9 and TRBJ1-6, with a possible D match to TRBD1 (6 bases). The V gene lost 2 bases and the J gene lost 14 bases, with 16 bases spanning the gap. Germline V gives CDR1 SEHNR, CDR2 FQNEAQ (reference sequence). The CDR3 spans 14 residues. In DNA form, the CDR3 reads TGTGCCAGCAGCTTAATCAGGGGCGCTGACACCCTCCACTTT. Residues: CASSLIRGADTLHF.

The chain carries TRBV29-1 and TRBJ2-1, with 13 bases lining up with TRBD2. CDR3 length: 14 residues. The V and J ends lost 4 bases and 10 bases, in that order; junction bases with no gene match: 7. CDR1 SQVTM and CDR2 ANQGSEA come from the germline V gene. The CDR3 bases are TGCAGCGTTGGGGGGACTAGCGGGGTCGGAGAGCAGTTCTTC. It encodes CSVGGTSGVGEQFF.

The CDR3 nucleotides read TGTGCCAGCAGTCCAGAGTCCTACGAGCAGTACTTC. It codes for CASSPESYEQYF. This chain uses TRBV2 with TRBJ2-7; no clear D. The CDR3 runs 12 residues. In germline, CDR1 is SNHLY, CDR2 FYNNEI. V was shortened by 5 bases and J by 1 base, with 6 bases between the two germline ends.

The V call is TRBV5-5, the J call TRBJ1-2; 7 bases agree with TRBD1. This CDR3 has 15 amino acids. Germline values: CDR1 SGHKS, CDR2 YYEKEE (reference sequence). The V and J ends lost 0 bases and 6 bases, in that order; junction bases with no gene match: 8. The CDR3 region is CASSLDIGGWDGYTF. The CDR3, as DNA: TGTGCCAGCAGCTTGGATATAGGGGGCTGGGATGGCTACACCTTC.

The J gene is TRBJ1-1, the V gene TRBV7-9; 7 bases agree with TRBD1. V was clipped by 1 base and J by 5 bases; unmatched bases: 10. This CDR3 is built from 16 residues. Germline loops: CDR1 SEHNR, CDR2 FQNEAQ (reference sequence). CDR3 residues: CASSLGQGVKWTEAFF. The CDR3 DNA reads as TGTGCCAGCAGCTTAGGACAGGGTGTCAAGTGGACTGAAGCTTTCTTT.

The gene calls are TRBV19 and TRBJ2-3, with TRBD1 identical over 7 bases. Looked up from germline, CDR1 is LNHDA and CDR2 is SQIVND (reference sequence). V lost 4 bases to trimming and J lost 6 bases; unmatched junction nucleotides: 4. The CDR3 loop spans 13 amino acids. The CDR3 nucleotides are TGTGCCAGTAGTAGGCGACAGGGCGATACGCAGTATTTT. It codes for CASSRRQGDTQYF.

The V call is TRBV2, the J call TRBJ1-5; tentatively, D is TRBD1 (6 bases). This CDR3 spans 15 amino acids. With 5 bases removed from V and 0 bases from J, the gap between germline ends came to 11 bases. The germline V gene encodes CDR1 SNHLY and CDR2 FYNNEI. As DNA, the CDR3 is TGTGCCAGCAGTTGGGGACAACTTAGCAATCAGCCCCAGCATTTT. This sequence encodes CASSWGQLSNQPQHF. Combining the CDR3 with reference TRBV2 and TRBJ1-5 gives the whole variable domain EPEVTQTPSHQVTQMGQEVILRCVPISNHLYFYWYRQILGQKVEFLVSFYNNEISEKSEIFDDQFSVERPDGSNFTLKIRSTKLEDSAMYFCASSWGQLSNQPQHFGDGTRLSIL.

Here the CDR3 reads CASSDRGASGRAVYEQFF. In DNA, the CDR3 is TGTGCCAGCTCTGACCGCGGCGCTAGCGGGAGGGCCGTCTATGAGCAGTTCTTC. This sequence joins TRBV18 and TRBJ2-1; 12 bases map to TRBD2. The germline gives CDR1 KGHSH, CDR2 LQKENI. CDR3 length: 18 amino acids. V shed 6 bases, J shed 8 bases, and the junction held 17 bases outside the gene matches.

The chain employs TRBV7-9 and TRBJ1-2; 9 bases align to TRBD1. V lost 5 bases, J lost 6 bases, and 7 bases stayed unmatched. This CDR3 is built from 14 residues. Looked up from germline, CDR1 is SEHNR and CDR2 is FQNEAQ (reference sequence). In nucleotides, the CDR3 is TGTGCCAGCAGCCAGGGACAGGGTAGCGATGGCTACACCTTC. Encoded protein: CASSQGQGSDGYTF.

This clone was detected once. This chain uses TRBV2 with TRBJ2-5, with 8 bases aligning to TRBD2. The better agreement between TRBJ2-7 and the DNA end casts doubt on the J call. This CDR3 has 14 amino acids. Per the germline V gene, CDR1 is SNHLY and CDR2 is FYNNEI. CDR3 DNA: TGTGCCAGCAGACAGCGGGAGTCCTCCTACGAGCAGTACTTC. Translated, it gives CASRQRESSYEQYF.

The chain recombines TRBV11-2 with TRBJ2-2; 9 nucleotides line up with TRBD1. The germline V gene encodes CDR1 SGHAT and CDR2 FQNNGV. The V and J ends lost 3 bases and 4 bases, in that order; junction bases with no gene match: 6. This CDR3 is 16 amino acids long. CDR3 sequence: CASSLGGQGGTGELFF. The CDR3 DNA is TGTGCCAGCAGCTTGGGGGGACAGGGTGGCACCGGGGAGCTGTTTTTT.

This chain joins TRBV10-3 and TRBJ1-1; no clear D. CDR1 and CDR2 from the germline V gene are ENHRY and SYGVKD. The CDR3 totals 13 residues. V lost 2 bases, J lost 4 bases, and 8 bases lay in between. CDR3 amino acids: CAISETAGTEAFF. CDR3 nucleotide sequence: TGTGCCATCAGTGAGACGGCAGGCACTGAAGCTTTCTTT.

The genes are TRBV19 and TRBJ2-1, with 12 bases that match TRBD2. The CDR3 contains 18 residues. J gave up 7 bases and V 2 bases, and 12 bases lay outside the gene matches. The germline CDR1 and CDR2 sequences are LNHDA and SQIVND (reference sequence). The CDR3 nucleotides read TGTGCCAGTAGTATACCGGTAACGACTAGCGGGAGTTCGAATGAGCAGTTCTTC. Residues: CASSIPVTTSGSSNEQFF.

This sequence joins TRBV6-6 and TRBJ2-5; perhaps TRBD2 as D (6 bases). CDR1 is MNHNY and CDR2 is SVGAGI in the germline V gene (reference sequence). V gave up 5 bases and J gave up 0 bases, with 10 bases separating them. The CDR3 length is 14 residues. CDR3 amino acids: CASSRGTHQETQYF. In DNA, the CDR3 is TGTGCCAGCAGTCGCGGGACTCACCAAGAGACCCAGTACTTC.

The chain carries TRBV5-6 and TRBJ1-6; D not certain. CDR3 length: 16 amino acids. Looked up from germline, CDR1 is SGHDT and CDR2 is YYEEEE. Trimming stripped 0 bases from V and 7 bases from J, with 14 bases between. CDR3 amino acids: CASSLAGQVFNSPLHF. The CDR3, as DNA: TGTGCCAGCAGCTTGGCTGGGCAAGTGTTCAATTCACCCCTCCACTTT.

CDR3 coding DNA: TGTGCCAGCAGTGAGGCGCAGGGGGCGATCGGGGAGCTGTTTTTT. It encodes CASSEAQGAIGELFF. V and J are TRBV2 and TRBJ2-2, with 8 bases that match TRBD1. The germline V gene has CDR1 SNHLY and CDR2 FYNNEI. The junction had 7 bases not matched to a gene; V was cut back by 3 bases and J by 7 bases. The CDR3 extends over 15 amino acids.

The chain has TRBV18 and TRBJ1-6; possible D gene TRBD1, 5 bases. The germline V gene has CDR1 KGHSH and CDR2 LQKENI. The CDR3 has 13 residues. Trimming removed 6 bases at V and 10 bases at J, with 13 bases between. The CDR3 coding sequence is TGTGCCAGCTCGGGAGGGGTCGAATCACCCCTCCACTTT. As protein: CASSGGVESPLHF. Filled out from reference TRBV18 and TRBJ1-6, the complete variable domain reads NAGVMQNPRHLVRRRGQEARLRCSPMKGHSHVYWYRQLPEEGLKFMVYLQKENIIDESGMPKERFSAEFPKEGPSILRIQQVVRGDSAAYFCASSGGVESPLHFGNGTRLTVT.

The J gene is TRBJ2-7, the V gene TRBV5-1; no clear D gene. The V end was cut by 0 bases, the J end by 4 bases, with 11 bases between. The germline V gene has CDR1 SGHRS and CDR2 YFSETQ. The CDR3 is 14 residues long. CDR3 bases: TGCGCCAGCAGCTTGGAGGCGATAAGTTACGAGCAGTACTTC. It codes for CASSLEAISYEQYF.

The V and J genes are TRBV2 and TRBJ1-4; TRBD1 matches at 7 bases. CDR1 SNHLY and CDR2 FYNNEI come from the germline V gene. This CDR3 is 16 amino acids long. Trimming cost V 5 bases and J 0 bases; bases outside gene matches: 6. The CDR3 nucleotides read TGTGCCAGCAGTAGACAGGGACTTGCAACTAATGAAAAACTGTTTTTT. This encodes CASSRQGLATNEKLFF.

This chain uses TRBV5-8 with TRBJ2-3, with D maybe TRBD1 (5 bases). From germline, CDR1 is SGHTS and CDR2 YDEGEE. Trimming removed 10 bases at V and 0 bases at J, with 15 bases between. The CDR3 totals 14 residues. This chain's CDR3 is CAAHHQGSTDTQYF. As DNA, the CDR3 is TGTGCCGCCCATCACCAGGGAAGCACAGATACGCAGTATTTT. Drawing the rest from reference TRBV5-8 and TRBJ2-3, the complete variable domain is EAGVTQSPTHLIKTRGQQATLRCSPISGHTSVYWYQQALGLGLQFLLWYDEGEERNRGNFPPRFSGRQFPNYSSELNVNALELEDSALYLCAAHHQGSTDTQYFGPGTRLTVL.

The gene calls are TRBV9 and TRBJ1-4, with TRBD1 as a possible D gene (6 bases). V lost 4 bases to trimming and J lost 7 bases, with 17 bases between them. CDR1 and CDR2 from the germline V gene are SGDLS and YYNGEE. The CDR3 has 15 amino acids. This CDR3 is CASSPSLQGFEKLFF. The CDR3 region has the DNA TGTGCCAGCAGCCCTAGCTTACAGGGCTTTGAAAAACTGTTTTTT.

The rearrangement links TRBV6-1 to TRBJ1-1, with 10 bases aligning to TRBD1. Unmatched junction bases numbered 1, after V lost 5 bases and J lost 4 bases. This CDR3 has 13 residues. Germline V gene lookup returns CDR1 MNHNS and CDR2 SASEGT. Written as DNA, the CDR3 is TGTGCCAGCAGTCGGACAGGGGGCACTGAAGCTTTCTTT. It yields the protein CASSRTGGTEAFF.

This clone showed up just a few times. Other DNA sequences of this sample code for an identical CDR3. The chain combines TRBV7-2 with TRBJ2-1; 9 bases map to TRBD1. The V and J ends lost 0 bases and 3 bases, in that order; junction bases with no gene match: 0. This CDR3 is built from 15 residues. The germline CDR1 and CDR2 sequences are SGHTA and FQGNSA. CDR3 in DNA: TGTGCCAGCAGCTTAGCGGGACAGGGCTACAATGAGCAGTTCTTC. Its translation is CASSLAGQGYNEQFF.